What follows is one T cell receptor (beta chain) and its context. Treatment of the sample: oral pan-JAK inhibitor, 5-10 mg twice daily. Researchers gathered lesional scalp punch biopsies and peripheral blood from patients with alopecia areata. Sequencing templates came from extracted RNA that was reverse transcribed into cDNA. Clones were read by immunoSEQ multiplex PCR, and TCRdb kept only the in-frame ones, dropping some. The repertoire includes about 200,000 clones, roughly two fifths of them detected once, and under 0.55% sits in the top ten. This sample is drawn from a study of CD8+ T cells in alopecia areata. This clonotype was sampled from a human donor with alopecia areata. The material sequenced was CD4+ T cells sorted from blood, taken at approximately week 30, from a patient treated with tofacitinib.

CDR3 region: CASSTDKSPGYTF. As DNA, the CDR3 is TGTGCCAGCAGCACAGACAAATCGCCGGGCTACACCTTC. The chain recombines TRBV7-2 with TRBJ1-2, with D uncertain. The V end was cut by 5 bases, the J end by 8 bases, with 15 bases between. The CDR3 runs to 13 residues. Germline loops: CDR1 SGHTA, CDR2 FQGNSA.